This TCR beta chain was sequenced in a study of blood T cells in healthy people across ages. Whole-study results and caveats: Diversity of TCR beta correlated strongly with naive T cell percentage.

The germline V gene encodes CDR1 DFQATT and CDR2 SNEGSKA (reference sequence). The CDR3 is made up of 15 amino acids. The V segment lost 3 bases and the J segment 4 bases; nucleotides outside the gene matches: 7. Concerning this clonotype itself: The target antigen is unknown.

Researchers report isolating at least 6.5 million PBMCs per sample. For the second PCR, which ran for about 6 to 12 cycles, a sample-barcoded 5' primer and a J-beta primer mix were used. Researchers report that a template-switch adaptor with 12 random nucleotides tagged each cDNA molecule. One entry per CDR3 protein, called by TCRdb with MiXCR from the 5' RACE reads. This table has around 710,000 distinct CDR3 sequences, approximately 39% appearing once. The sample consisted of blood. The chain is built from TRBV20-1 and TRBJ2-7; 12 bases are a match to TRBD1. The receptor was isolated from a woman aged 55 to 70 in good health. The CDR3 region is CSASQPGQGAYEQYF. The CDR3 DNA reads as TGCAGTGCTAGCCAACCGGGACAGGGGGCTTACGAGCAGTACTTC.